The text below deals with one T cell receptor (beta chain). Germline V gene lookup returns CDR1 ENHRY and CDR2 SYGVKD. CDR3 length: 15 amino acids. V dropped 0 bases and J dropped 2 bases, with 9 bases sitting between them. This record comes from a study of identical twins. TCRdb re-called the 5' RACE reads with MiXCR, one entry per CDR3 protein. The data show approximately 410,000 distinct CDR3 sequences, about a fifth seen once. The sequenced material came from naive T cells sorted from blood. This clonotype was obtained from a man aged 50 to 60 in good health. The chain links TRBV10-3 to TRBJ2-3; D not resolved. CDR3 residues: CAISESRLNTDTQYF. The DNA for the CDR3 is TGTGCCATCAGTGAGTCGAGGCTGAACACAGATACGCAGTATTTT.